The clone carrying this T cell receptor beta chain occurred a few times. Its antigen is not known. These data are taken from a study of cytomegalovirus exposure and HLA in healthy donors. The study, taken as a whole, reports: Later on, an analysis showed TCR association rates differing by HLA locus, with DRB1 the most and HLA-C the fewest.

In the PCR, 60 Vbeta and 13 Jbeta primers were used. This table comes from immunoSEQ multiplex PCR, and its TCRdb copy is limited to in-frame clones, with some not included. The table has around 200,000 clones, around 83% seen once. V was pared by 4 bases and J by 9 bases, with 19 bases between. The CDR3 is 14 residues long. Germline V gene data show CDR1 as SGDLS and CDR2 as YYNGEE. Sequencing used PBMCs. The V and J genes are TRBV9 and TRBJ1-1, with D possibly matching TRBD1 (6 bases). This receptor was identified in a girl aged 5-17 years in good health and CMV-seronegative. The CDR3 reads CASSLDPQGLKAFF. The CDR3, as DNA: TGTGCCAGCAGCCTAGATCCGCAGGGGCTGAAAGCTTTCTTT.